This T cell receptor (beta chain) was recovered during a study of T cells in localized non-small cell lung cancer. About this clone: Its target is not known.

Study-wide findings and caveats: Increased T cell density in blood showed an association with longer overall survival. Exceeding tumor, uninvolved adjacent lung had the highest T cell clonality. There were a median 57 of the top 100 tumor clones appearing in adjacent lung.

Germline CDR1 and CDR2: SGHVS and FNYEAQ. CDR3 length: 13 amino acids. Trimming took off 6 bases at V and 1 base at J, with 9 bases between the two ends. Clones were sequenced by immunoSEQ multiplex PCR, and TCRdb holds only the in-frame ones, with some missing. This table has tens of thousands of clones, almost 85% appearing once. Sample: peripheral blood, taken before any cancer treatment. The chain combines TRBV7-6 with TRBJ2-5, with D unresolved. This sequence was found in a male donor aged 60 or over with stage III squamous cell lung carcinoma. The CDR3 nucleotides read TGTGCCAGCAGATCGAACTCCCAAGAGACCCAGTACTTC. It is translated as CASRSNSQETQYF. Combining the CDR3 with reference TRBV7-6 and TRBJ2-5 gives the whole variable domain GAGVSQSPRYKVTKRGQDVALRCDPISGHVSLYWYRQALGQGPEFLTYFNYEAQQDKSGLPNDRFSAERPEGSISTLTIQRTEQRDSAMYRCASRSNSQETQYFGPGTRLLVL.